What follows describes a single T cell receptor beta chain. What it binds is not known. V was shortened by 3 bases and J by 0 bases, with 6 bases between the two germline ends. CDR1 is MNHEY and CDR2 is SMNVEV in the germline V gene (reference sequence). CDR3 length equals 14 residues. This sample is part of a study of T cell repertoires in cytomegalovirus infection. MiXCR, run by TCRdb on the reads, gives a single entry per CDR3 protein. The profile shows about 920,000 distinct CDR3 sequences, around 30% of them singletons. This TCR derives from a human donor in good health (CMV status not recorded). Some clones in this sample may be carry-over from other donors' samples. The input for sequencing was cultured CD8+ T cells from PBMCs, taken from culture after CMV antigen stimulation. The chain links TRBV27 to TRBJ1-5; D not certain. Here the CDR3 reads CASSFHHSNQPQHF. The DNA of the CDR3 is TGTGCCAGCAGTTTTCACCATAGCAATCAGCCCCAGCATTTT.